This TCR beta chain was found in a study of T cells after yellow fever vaccination. Study-level results: The CD4 compartment and the CD8 compartment contained a small share of clonotypes in common. Most primary-vaccination clones recurred post-booster (about 96% CD4, more than 85% CD8).

The 5'RACE template-switching step produced TCR cDNA and added a universal primer site and UMIs. TCRdb reanalysed the 5' RACE reads using MiXCR and keeps one entry per CDR3 protein. The repertoire holds about 310,000 distinct CDR3 sequences, approximately 3.8% seen once, with roughly a quarter in the top ten. This clonotype was detected many times. What it binds is not known. V was clipped by 1 base and J by 10 bases; unmatched bases: 11. The CDR3 is made up of 16 amino acids. The sequence was obtained from a man aged 18 to 29 who received the YFV17D yellow fever vaccine. The chain uses TRBV5-7 and TRBJ2-1; 10 bases agree with TRBD1. TRBV5-7 is marked as an open reading frame, function uncertain. Sample: PBMCs, taken on the day of the yellow fever booster vaccination. CDR3 bases: TGTGCCAGCAGCTTGAAGTTCGGACAGGGGGTTCGCGAGCAGTTCTTC. This gives the protein CASSLKFGQGVREQFF.